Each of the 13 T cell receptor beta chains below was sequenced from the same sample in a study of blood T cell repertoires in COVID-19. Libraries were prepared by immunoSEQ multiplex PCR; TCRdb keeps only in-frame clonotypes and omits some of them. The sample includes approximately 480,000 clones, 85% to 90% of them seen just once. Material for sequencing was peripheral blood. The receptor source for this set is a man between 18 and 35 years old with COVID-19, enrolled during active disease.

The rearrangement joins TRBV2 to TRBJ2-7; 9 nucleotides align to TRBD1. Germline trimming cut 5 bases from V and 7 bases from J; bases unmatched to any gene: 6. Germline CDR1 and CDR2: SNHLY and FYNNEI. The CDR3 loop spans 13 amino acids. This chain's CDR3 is CASSLGTGREQYF. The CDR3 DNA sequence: TGTGCCAGCAGTCTTGGGACAGGGCGTGAGCAGTACTTC.

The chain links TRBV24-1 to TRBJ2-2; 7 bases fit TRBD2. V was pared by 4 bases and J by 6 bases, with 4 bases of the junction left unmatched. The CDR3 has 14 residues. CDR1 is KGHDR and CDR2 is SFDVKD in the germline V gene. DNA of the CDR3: TGTGCCACCAGTGAGTCCACTAGCGCCGGGGAGCTGTTTTTT. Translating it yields CATSESTSAGELFF.

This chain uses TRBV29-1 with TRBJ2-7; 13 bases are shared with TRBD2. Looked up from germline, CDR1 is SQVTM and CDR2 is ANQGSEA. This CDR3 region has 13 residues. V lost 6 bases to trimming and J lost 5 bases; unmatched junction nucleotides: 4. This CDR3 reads CSVKGLAGHEQYF. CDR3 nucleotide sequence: TGCAGCGTCAAGGGACTAGCGGGACACGAGCAGTACTTC.

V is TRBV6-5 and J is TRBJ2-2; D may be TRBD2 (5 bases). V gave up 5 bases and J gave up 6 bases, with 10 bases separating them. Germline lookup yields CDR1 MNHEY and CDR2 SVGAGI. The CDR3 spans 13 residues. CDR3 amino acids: CASSPVGAGELFF. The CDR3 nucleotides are TGTGCCAGCAGTCCGGTGGGAGCCGGGGAGCTGTTTTTT.

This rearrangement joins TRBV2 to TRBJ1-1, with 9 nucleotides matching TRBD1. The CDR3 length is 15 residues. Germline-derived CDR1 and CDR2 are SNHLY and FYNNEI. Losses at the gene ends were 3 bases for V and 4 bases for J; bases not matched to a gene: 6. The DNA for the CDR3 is TGTGCCAGCAGTGAGACACAGGGGGCTGGCACTGAAGCTTTCTTT. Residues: CASSETQGAGTEAFF.

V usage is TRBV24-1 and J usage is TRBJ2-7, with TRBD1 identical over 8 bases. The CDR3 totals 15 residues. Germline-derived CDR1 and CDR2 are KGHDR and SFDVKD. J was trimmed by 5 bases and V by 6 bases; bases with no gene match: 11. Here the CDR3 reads CATSIGPGGPNEQYF. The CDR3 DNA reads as TGTGCCACCAGTATTGGCCCAGGGGGCCCGAACGAGCAGTACTTC.

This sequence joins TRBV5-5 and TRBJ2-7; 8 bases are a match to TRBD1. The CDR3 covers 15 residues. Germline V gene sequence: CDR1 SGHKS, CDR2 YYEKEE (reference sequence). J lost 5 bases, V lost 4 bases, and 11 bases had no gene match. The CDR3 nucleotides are TGTGCCAGCAGCCTTCAGGGGGCCCTAACCCACGAGCAGTACTTC. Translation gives CASSLQGALTHEQYF.

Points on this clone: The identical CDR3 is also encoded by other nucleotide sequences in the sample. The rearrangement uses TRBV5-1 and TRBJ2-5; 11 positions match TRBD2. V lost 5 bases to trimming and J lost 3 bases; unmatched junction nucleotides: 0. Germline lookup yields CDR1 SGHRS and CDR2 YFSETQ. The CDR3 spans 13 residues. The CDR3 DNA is TGCGCCAGCAGACTAGCGGGGGAAGAGACCCAGTACTTC. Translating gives CASRLAGEETQYF.

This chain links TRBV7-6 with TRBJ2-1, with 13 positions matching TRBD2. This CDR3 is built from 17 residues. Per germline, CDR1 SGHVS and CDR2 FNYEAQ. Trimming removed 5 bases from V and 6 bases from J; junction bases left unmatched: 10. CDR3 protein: CASSPFELAGGLNEQFF. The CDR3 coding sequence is TGTGCCAGCAGCCCTTTTGAACTAGCGGGGGGGCTCAATGAGCAGTTCTTC. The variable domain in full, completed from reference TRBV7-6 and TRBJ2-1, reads GAGVSQSPRYKVTKRGQDVALRCDPISGHVSLYWYRQALGQGPEFLTYFNYEAQQDKSGLPNDRFSAERPEGSISTLTIQRTEQRDSAMYRCASSPFELAGGLNEQFFGPGTRLTVL.

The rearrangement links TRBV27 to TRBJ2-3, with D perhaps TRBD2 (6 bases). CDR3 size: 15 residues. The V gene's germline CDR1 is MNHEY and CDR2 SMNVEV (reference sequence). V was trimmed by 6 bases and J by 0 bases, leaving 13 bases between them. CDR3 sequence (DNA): TGTGCCAGCAGGTTACTAGCTGCTAGCACAGATACGCAGTATTTT. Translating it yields CASRLLAASTDTQYF.

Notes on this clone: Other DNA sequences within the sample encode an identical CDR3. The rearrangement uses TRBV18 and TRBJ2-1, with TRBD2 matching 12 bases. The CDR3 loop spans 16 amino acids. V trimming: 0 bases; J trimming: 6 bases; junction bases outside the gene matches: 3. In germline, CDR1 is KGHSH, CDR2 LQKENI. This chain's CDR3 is CASSPPGLAGINEQFF. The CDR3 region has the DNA TGTGCCAGCTCACCACCGGGACTAGCGGGTATCAATGAGCAGTTCTTC.

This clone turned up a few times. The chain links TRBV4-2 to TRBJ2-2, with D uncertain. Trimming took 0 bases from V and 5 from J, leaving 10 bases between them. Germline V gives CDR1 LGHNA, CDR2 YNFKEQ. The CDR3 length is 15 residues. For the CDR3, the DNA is TGTGCCAGCAGCCAAGACGAGCGTCGGACCGGGGAGCTGTTTTTT. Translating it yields CASSQDERRTGELFF.

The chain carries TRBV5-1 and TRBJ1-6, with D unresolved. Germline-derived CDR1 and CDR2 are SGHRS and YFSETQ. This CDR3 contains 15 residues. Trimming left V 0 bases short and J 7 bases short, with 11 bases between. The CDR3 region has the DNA TGCGCCAGCAGCTTGGTTCAGGCAGGAAATTCACCCCTCCACTTT. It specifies CASSLVQAGNSPLHF.